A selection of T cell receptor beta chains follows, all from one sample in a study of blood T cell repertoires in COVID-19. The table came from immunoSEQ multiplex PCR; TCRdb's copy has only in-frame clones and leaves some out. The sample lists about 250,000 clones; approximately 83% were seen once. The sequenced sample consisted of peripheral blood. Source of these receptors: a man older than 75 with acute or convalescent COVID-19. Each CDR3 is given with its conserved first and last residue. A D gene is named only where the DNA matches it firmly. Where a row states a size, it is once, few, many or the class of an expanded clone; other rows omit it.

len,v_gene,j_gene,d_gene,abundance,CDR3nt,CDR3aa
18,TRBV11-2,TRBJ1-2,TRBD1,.,TGTGCCAGCACCTCCCAGGGGGTGGGATTCGCTTCTAACTATGGCTACACCTTC,CASTSQGVGFASNYGYTF
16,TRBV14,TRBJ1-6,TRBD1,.,TGTGCCAGCAGCCGGGGACAGGTGTATTATAATTCACCCCTCCACTTT,CASSRGQVYYNSPLHF
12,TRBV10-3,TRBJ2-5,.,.,TGTGCCATACCACAGGTCGTGGAGACCCAGTACTTC,CAIPQVVETQYF
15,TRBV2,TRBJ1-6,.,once,TGTGCCAGCAGAGACAGGAGCTCCTATAATTCACCCCTCCACTTT,CASRDRSSYNSPLHF
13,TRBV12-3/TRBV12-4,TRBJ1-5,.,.,TGTGCCAGCAGTTTGGGCCATAATCAGCCCCAGCATTTT,CASSLGHNQPQHF
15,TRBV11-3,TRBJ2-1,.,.,TGTGCCAGCAGCCCGGGGGGCTCACATTACAATGAGCAGTTCTTC,CASSPGGSHYNEQFF
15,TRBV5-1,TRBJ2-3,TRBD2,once,TGCGCCAGCAAGGGAGAAAGCGGGGTCCCGGGGACGCAGTATTTT,CASKGESGVPGTQYF
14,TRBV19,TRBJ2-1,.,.,TGTGCCAGTAGTATAGGTAACAGGTACAATGAGCAGTTCTTC,CASSIGNRYNEQFF
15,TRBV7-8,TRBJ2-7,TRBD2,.,TGTGCCAGCAGCTTAAGCCTAGCGGAAACCTACGAGCAGTACTTC,CASSLSLAETYEQYF
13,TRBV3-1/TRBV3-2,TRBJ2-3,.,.,TGTGCCAGCAGCCAAGACTACCTAGATACGCAGTATTTT,CASSQDYLDTQYF
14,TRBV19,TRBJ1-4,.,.,TGTGCCAGTAGCAGGCTGGCGCCGGAAGAAAAACTGTTTTTT,CASSRLAPEEKLFF
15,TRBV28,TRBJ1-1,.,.,TGTGCCAGCAGTTTTATAGTGGACAGGAACACTGAAGCTTTCTTT,CASSFIVDRNTEAFF
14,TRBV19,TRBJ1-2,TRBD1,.,TGTGCCAGCACCAACAGGGGACTTAACTATGGCTACACCTTC,CASTNRGLNYGYTF
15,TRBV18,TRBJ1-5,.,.,TGTGCCAGCTCACTTATACGGACAGACAATCAGCCCCAGCATTTT,CASSLIRTDNQPQHF
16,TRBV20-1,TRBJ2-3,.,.,TGCAGTGCTAGTGGGGGGCGGGAGAGCTGGGCAGATACGCAGTATTTT,CSASGGRESWADTQYF
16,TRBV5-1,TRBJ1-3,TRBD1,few,TGCGCCAGCAGCCTAGGAGGGGGCCTCGGTGGAAACACCATATATTTT,CASSLGGGLGGNTIYF
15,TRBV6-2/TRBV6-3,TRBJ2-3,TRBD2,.,TGTGCCAGCAGTGACTCTAGCGGGGGAACAGATACGCAGTATTTT,CASSDSSGGTDTQYF
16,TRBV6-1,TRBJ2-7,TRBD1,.,TGTGCCAGCAGTGCTACCCCAGGGGGTTTTACCTACGAGCAGTACTTC,CASSATPGGFTYEQYF
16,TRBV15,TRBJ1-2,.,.,TGTGCCACCAGCAGAGGCGGACAGATAAATAACTATGGCTACACCTTC,CATSRGGQINNYGYTF
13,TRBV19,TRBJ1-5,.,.,TGTGCCAGTAGTGGGGGGATTTATCAGCCCCAGCATTTT,CASSGGIYQPQHF
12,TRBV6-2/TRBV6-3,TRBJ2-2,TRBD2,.,TGTGCCAGCAGTTACTGGAGCGGGGGGCTGTTTTTT,CASSYWSGGLFF
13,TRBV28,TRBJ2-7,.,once,TGTGCCAGCAGCTCAGGGATGGGGTACGAGCAGTACTTC,CASSSGMGYEQYF
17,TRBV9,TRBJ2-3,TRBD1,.,TGTGCCAGCAGCGCGGAAGGACAGGGACCTTTCACAGATACGCAGTATTTT,CASSAEGQGPFTDTQYF
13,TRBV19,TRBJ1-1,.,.,TGTGCCAGTAGGGACACTTGGAACACTGAAGCTTTCTTT,CASRDTWNTEAFF
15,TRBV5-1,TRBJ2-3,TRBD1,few,TGCGCCAGCGGAGCCCGGGACAGGTCCACAGATACGCAGTATTTT,CASGARDRSTDTQYF
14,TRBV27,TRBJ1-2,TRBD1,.,TGTGCCAGCAGGGGGACAGGGCTAAGCTATGGCTACACCTTC,CASRGTGLSYGYTF